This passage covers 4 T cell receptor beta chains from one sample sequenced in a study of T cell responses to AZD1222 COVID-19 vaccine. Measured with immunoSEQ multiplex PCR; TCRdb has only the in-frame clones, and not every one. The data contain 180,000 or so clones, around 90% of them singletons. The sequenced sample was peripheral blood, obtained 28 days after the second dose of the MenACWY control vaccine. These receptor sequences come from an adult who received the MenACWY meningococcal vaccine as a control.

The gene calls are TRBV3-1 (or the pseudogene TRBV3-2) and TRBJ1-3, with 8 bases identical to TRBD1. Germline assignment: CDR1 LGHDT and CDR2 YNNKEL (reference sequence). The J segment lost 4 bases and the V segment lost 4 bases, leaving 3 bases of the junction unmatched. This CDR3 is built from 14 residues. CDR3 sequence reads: CASSLGQGGNTIYF. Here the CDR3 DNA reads TGTGCCAGCAGCCTAGGACAGGGAGGAAACACCATATATTTT.

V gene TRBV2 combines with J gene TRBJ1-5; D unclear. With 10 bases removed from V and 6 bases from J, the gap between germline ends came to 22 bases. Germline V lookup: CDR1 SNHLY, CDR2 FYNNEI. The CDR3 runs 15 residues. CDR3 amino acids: CAISGSPFGVQPQHF. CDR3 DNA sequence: TGTGCCATCTCCGGGTCCCCCTTTGGGGTTCAGCCCCAGCATTTT.

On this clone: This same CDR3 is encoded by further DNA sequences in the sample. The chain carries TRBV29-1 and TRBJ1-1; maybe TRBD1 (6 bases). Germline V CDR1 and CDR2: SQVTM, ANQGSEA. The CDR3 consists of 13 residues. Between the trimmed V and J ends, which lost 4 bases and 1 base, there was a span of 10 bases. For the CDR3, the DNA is TGCAGCGTTGCGGGACAAAGGAACACTGAAGCTTTCTTT. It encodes CSVAGQRNTEAFF.

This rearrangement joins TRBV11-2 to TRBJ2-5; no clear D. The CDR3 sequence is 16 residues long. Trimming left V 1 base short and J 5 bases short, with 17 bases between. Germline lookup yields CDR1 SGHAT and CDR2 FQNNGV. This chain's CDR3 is CASSLGSGLLGETQYF. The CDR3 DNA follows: TGTGCCAGCAGCTTAGGATCCGGCCTTCTCGGGGAGACCCAGTACTTC.